The subject of this entry is one T cell receptor beta chain. What it recognizes is unknown. Several immunoSEQ plates held equal portions of the genomic DNA taken from each subset. Sequencing used immunoSEQ multiplex PCR; TCRdb keeps in-frame clones, though not all of them. The table has about 300,000 clones, approximately 79% seen once. This specimen comes from a study of shared clonotypes between healthy human individuals. Study background: CD4 naive and memory got three plates each, CD8 naive two, CD8 memory one.

Study observations and caveats: Genetic and exposure-history diversity was limited by the small donor number. Naive subsets tended to show greater estimated richness than memory subsets.

CDR1 is SQVTM, CDR2 ANQGSEA, per germline. The V end lost 7 bases, the J end lost 2 bases, and 12 bases lay between the germline ends. The CDR3 totals 12 residues. The specimen sequenced was memory CD4+ T cells sorted from blood. Subset described: CD45RA-negative fraction. The TCR originated in a man aged 25-45 years in good health. The V gene is TRBV29-1, the J gene TRBJ2-7; tentative D call: TRBD1 (6 bases). Here the CDR3 reads CSAWTDTYEQYF. CDR3 DNA: TGCAGCGCTTGGACAGACACCTACGAGCAGTACTTC.